This TCR beta chain was identified during a study of blood T cell repertoires in COVID-19. Study as a whole: The United States, Italy and Spain provided the acute and convalescent COVID-19 samples. PBMCs, B-cell-depleted T cells, or T cells provided the cDNA or gDNA that made up the material.

Original analysis: Reference gene primer amplification in the assay estimated nucleated cell counts. This table comes from immunoSEQ multiplex PCR, and its TCRdb copy is limited to in-frame clones, with some not included. V and J calls and clone size are as listed in that table; D and trimming were resolved from the DNA. The table lists 200,000 to 250,000 clones, about 85% of them singletons, with about 0.93% in the top ten. Germline CDR1 reads SGHDT; CDR2 reads YYEEEE. The CDR3 is 14 residues long. Trimming took 1 base from V and 1 from J, leaving 9 bases between them. The origin of this receptor is a man in his forties or fifties with acute or convalescent COVID-19. The chain has TRBV5-6 and TRBJ2-7; perhaps TRBD1 as D (6 bases). The sequenced sample consisted of peripheral blood. CDR3 protein: CASSLRQVSYEQYF. CDR3 DNA sequence: TGTGCCAGCAGCTTGAGACAGGTATCCTACGAGCAGTACTTC. Drawing the rest from reference TRBV5-6 and TRBJ2-7, the complete variable domain is DAGVTQSPTHLIKTRGQQVTLRCSPKSGHDTVSWYQQALGQGPQFIFQYYEEEERQRGNFPDRFSGHQFPNYSSELNVNALLLGDSALYLCASSLRQVSYEQYFGPGTRLTVT.